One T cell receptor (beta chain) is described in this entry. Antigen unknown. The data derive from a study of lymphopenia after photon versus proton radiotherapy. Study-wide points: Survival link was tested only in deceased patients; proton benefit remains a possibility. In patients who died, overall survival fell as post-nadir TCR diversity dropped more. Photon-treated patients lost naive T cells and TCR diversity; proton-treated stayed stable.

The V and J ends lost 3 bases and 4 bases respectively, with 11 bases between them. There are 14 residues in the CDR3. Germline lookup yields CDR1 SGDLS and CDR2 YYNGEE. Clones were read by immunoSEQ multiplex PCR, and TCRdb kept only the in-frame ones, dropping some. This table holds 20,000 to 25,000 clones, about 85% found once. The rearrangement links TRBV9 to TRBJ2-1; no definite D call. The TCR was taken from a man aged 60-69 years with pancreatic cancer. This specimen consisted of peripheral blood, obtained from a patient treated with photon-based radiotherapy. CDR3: CASSATLGYNEQFF. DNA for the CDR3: TGTGCCAGCAGCGCCACCCTTGGGTACAATGAGCAGTTCTTC.